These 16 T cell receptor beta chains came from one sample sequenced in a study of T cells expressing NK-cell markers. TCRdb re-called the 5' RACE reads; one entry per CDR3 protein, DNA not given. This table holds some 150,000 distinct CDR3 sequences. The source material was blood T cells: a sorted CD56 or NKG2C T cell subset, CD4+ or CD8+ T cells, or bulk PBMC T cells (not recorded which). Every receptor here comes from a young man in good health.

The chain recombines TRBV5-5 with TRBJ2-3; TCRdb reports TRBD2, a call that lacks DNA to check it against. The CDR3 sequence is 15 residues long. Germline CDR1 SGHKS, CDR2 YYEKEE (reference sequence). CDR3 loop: CASHEETGVTDTQYF.

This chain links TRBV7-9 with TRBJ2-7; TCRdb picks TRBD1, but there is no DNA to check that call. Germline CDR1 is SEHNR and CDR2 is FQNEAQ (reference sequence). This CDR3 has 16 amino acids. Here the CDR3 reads CASSDDTGTSSGEQYF. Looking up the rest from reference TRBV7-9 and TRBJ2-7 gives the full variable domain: DTGVSQNPRHKITKRGQNVTFRCDPISEHNRLYWYRQTLGQGPEFLTYFQNEAQLEKSRLLSDRFSAERPKGSFSTLEIQRTEQGDSAMYLCASSDDTGTSSGEQYFGPGTRLTVT.

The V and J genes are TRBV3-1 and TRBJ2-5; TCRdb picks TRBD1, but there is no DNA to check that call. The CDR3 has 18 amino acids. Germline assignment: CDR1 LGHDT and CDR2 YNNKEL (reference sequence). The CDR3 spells CASSQVQGPEGVVETQYF.

The chain's CDR3 is CASSLGPRGAGANVLTF. V and J are TRBV7-2 and TRBJ2-6; TCRdb returns TRBD1, unconfirmable since there is no DNA. There are 17 residues in the CDR3. Germline lookup yields CDR1 SGHTA and CDR2 FQGNSA.

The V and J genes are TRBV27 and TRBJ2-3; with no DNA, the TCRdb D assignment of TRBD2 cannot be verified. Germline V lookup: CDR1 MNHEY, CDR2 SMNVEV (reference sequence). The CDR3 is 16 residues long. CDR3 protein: CASSLLLAGGLDTQYF.

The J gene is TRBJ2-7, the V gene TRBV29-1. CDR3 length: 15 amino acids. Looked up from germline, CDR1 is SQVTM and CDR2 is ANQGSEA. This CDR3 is CSVEERLKTSYEQYF.

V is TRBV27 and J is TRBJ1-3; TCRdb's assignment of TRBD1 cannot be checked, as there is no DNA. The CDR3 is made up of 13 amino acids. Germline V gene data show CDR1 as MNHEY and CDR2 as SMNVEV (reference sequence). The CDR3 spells CAVRDSSGNTIYF.

The CDR3 spells CSATTSGTTNEQFF. The V call is TRBV20-1, the J call TRBJ2-1; absent DNA, TCRdb's TRBD2 call cannot be checked. Looked up from germline, CDR1 is DFQATT and CDR2 is SNEGSKA (reference sequence). The CDR3 totals 14 residues.

The CDR3 loop reads CSARDLRRVAYNEQFF. The gene calls are TRBV20-1 and TRBJ2-1; TCRdb proposes TRBD2, but this gene call is untestable without DNA. Germline values: CDR1 DFQATT, CDR2 SNEGSKA (reference sequence). The CDR3 totals 16 residues.

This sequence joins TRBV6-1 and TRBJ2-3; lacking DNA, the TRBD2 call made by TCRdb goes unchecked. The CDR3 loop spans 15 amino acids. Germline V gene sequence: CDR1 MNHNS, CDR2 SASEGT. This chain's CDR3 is CASRKEGRLADTQYF.

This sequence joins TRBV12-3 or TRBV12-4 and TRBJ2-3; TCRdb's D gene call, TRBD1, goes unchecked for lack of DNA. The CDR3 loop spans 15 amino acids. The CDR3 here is CASTYPGQSTDTQYF.

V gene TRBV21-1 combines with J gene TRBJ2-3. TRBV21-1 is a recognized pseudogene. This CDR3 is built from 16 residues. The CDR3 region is CASSKGGRRNTDTQYF.

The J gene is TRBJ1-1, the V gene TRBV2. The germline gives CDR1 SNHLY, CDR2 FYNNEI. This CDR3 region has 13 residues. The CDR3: CASRRDSNTEAFF.

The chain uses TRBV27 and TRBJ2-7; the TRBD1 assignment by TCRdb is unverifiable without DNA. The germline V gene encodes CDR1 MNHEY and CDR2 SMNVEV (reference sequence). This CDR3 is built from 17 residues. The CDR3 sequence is CASGGRMDRDGGYEQYF.

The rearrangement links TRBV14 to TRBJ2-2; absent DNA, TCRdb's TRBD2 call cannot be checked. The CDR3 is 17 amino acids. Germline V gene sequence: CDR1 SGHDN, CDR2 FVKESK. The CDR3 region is CASSQDGLAANTGELFF.

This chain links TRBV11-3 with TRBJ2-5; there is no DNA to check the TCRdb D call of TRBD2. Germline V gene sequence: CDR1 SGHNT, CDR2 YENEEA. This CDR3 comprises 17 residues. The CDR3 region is CASSPGLAGEVRETQYF.